The source of this T cell receptor beta chain is a study of neurological immune-mediated disorders. Findings and limits, study-wide: Private repertoires in all groups were suggested by the finding that expanded clones across subjects shared no CDR3 amino acid sequences.

Each TCR transcript was tagged with a 10-nucleotide random UMI during 5'RACE. One entry per CDR3 protein results from TCRdb running MiXCR on the 5' RACE reads. Of about 35,000 distinct CDR3 sequences listed, less than 5% are singletons. Trimming took off 3 bases at V and 0 bases at J, with 9 bases between the two ends. The V gene's germline CDR1 is KGHDR and CDR2 SFDVKD. The CDR3 spans 15 residues. This clonotype showed up many times. Its target is unknown. The specimen sequenced was PBMCs. This sequence was found in a man aged 25-40 years with multiple sclerosis. This rearrangement joins TRBV24-1 to TRBJ2-3, with no clear D. CDR3 in DNA: TGTGCCACCAGTGATAGGACGAGAAGCACAGATACGCAGTATTTT. It is translated as CATSDRTRSTDTQYF.